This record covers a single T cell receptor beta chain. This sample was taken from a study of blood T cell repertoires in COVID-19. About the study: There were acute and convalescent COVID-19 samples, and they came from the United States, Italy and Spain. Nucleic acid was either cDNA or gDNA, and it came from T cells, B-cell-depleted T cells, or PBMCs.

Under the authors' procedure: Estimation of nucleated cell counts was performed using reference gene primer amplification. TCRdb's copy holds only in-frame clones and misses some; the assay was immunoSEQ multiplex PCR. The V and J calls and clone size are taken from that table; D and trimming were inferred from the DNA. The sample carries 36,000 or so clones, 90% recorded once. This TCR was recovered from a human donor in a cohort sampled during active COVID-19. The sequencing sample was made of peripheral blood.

CDR3 loop: CASSQTDTSGANVLTF. CDR3 in DNA: TGCGCCAGCAGCCAAACCGACACGTCTGGGGCCAACGTCCTGACTTTC. This rearrangement joins TRBV4-1 to TRBJ2-6; D ambiguous. Germline V CDR1 and CDR2: MGHRA, YSYEKL. Trimming removed 2 bases at V and 1 base at J, with 9 bases between. This CDR3 spans 16 amino acids.